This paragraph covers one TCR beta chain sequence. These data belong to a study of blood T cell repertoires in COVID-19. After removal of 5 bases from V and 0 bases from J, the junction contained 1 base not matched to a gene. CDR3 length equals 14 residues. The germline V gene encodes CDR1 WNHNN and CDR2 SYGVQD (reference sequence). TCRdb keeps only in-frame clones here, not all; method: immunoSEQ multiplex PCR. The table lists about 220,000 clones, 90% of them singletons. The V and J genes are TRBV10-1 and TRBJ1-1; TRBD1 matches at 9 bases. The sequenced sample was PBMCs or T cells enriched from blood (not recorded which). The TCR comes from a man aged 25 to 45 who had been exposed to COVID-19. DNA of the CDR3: TGCGCCAGCAGTTGGGACAGGGTGAACACTGAAGCTTTCTTT. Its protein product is CASSWDRVNTEAFF.